This is a list of T cell receptor beta chains from one sample in a study of cytomegalovirus exposure and HLA in healthy donors. TCRdb's copy holds only in-frame clones and misses some; the assay was immunoSEQ multiplex PCR. The table has fewer than 200,000 clones, 86% seen once. The material sequenced was PBMCs. These receptor sequences come from a man between 18 and 35 years old in good health and CMV-seropositive. CDR3s include the opening cysteine and the closing phenylalanine or tryptophan. The D gene is left open where the match is weak. Size is stated for part of the rows, as once, few or many counts, or as a class when the clone is expanded.

few	TRBJ1-1	-	TRBV7-9	CASSPGGTEAFF	TGTGCCAGCAGCCCGGGGGGCACTGAAGCTTTCTTT
-	TRBJ2-7	-	TRBV9	CASSPRFGYEQYF	TGTGCCAGCAGCCCCCGGTTCGGCTACGAGCAGTACTTC
once	TRBJ1-3	-	TRBV9	CASSRQVVVDTIYF	TGTGCCAGCAGCCGACAGGTAGTCGTTGACACCATATATTTT
-	TRBJ2-1	-	TRBV6-6	CASMEGLYNEQFF	TGTGCCAGCATGGAAGGACTGTACAATGAGCAGTTCTTC
-	TRBJ1-4	-	TRBV7-9	CASSRDSNNEKLFF	TGTGCCAGCAGCCGAGACAGTAACAATGAAAAACTGTTTTTT
-	TRBJ2-2	-	TRBV30	CAREGGTGELFF	TGTGCCCGAGAAGGGGGCACCGGGGAGCTGTTTTTT
-	TRBJ1-1	-	TRBV28	CASTAGQAWGDTEAFF	TGTGCCAGCACTGCCGGGCAGGCCTGGGGGGACACTGAAGCTTTCTTT
-	TRBJ1-1	TRBD1	TRBV5-1	CASSGTGVNTEAFF	TGCGCCAGCTCCGGGACAGGGGTGAACACTGAAGCTTTCTTT
-	TRBJ1-2	-	TRBV6-5	CASSYQPEGYGYTF	TGTGCCAGCAGTTACCAACCAGAGGGCTATGGCTACACCTTC
-	TRBJ2-7	TRBD2	TRBV18	CASSLGTSGIGGEQYF	TGTGCCAGCTCACTTGGGACTAGCGGGATCGGGGGCGAGCAGTACTTC
-	TRBJ2-1	TRBD2	TRBV11-1	CASSISSGGGSEQFF	TGTGCCAGCAGCATCTCTAGCGGGGGGGGGAGTGAGCAGTTCTTC
few	TRBJ1-5	-	TRBV7-9	CASSLEETAYSNQPQHF	TGTGCCAGCAGCCTCGAAGAGACAGCGTATAGCAATCAGCCCCAGCATTTT
-	TRBJ2-3	-	TRBV9	CASSPRSADTQYF	TGTGCCAGCAGCCCGAGGAGTGCAGATACGCAGTATTTT
many	TRBJ2-1	TRBD1	TRBV4-1	CASSQGQGAYNEQFF	TGCGCCAGCAGCCAAGGACAGGGGGCCTACAATGAGCAGTTCTTC
-	TRBJ1-2	-	TRBV4-2	CASSQAPGASDGYTF	TGTGCCAGCAGCCAGGCCCCAGGGGCCTCCGATGGCTACACCTTC
-	TRBJ2-7	-	TRBV14	CASSQGVVKYF	TGTGCCAGCAGCCAAGGAGTAGTTAAATACTTC
-	TRBJ1-5	TRBD1	TRBV4-3	CASSQDRGRNQPQHF	TGCGCCAGCAGCCAAGACAGGGGGCGAAATCAGCCCCAGCATTTT
-	TRBJ2-2	TRBD2	TRBV4-3	CASSQGLGGSHTGELFF	TGCGCCAGCAGCCAAGGGTTGGGCGGGAGCCACACCGGGGAGCTGTTTTTT
-	TRBJ1-6	TRBD1	TRBV6-5	CASSRAGTDNSPLHF	TGTGCCAGCAGTCGAGCCGGGACAGATAATTCACCCCTCCACTTT
-	TRBJ2-7	-	TRBV19	CASSGQTASYEQYF	TGTGCCAGTAGTGGCCAGACTGCCTCCTACGAGCAGTACTTC
-	TRBJ2-5	-	TRBV2	CASSDLGGGWKTQYF	TGTGCCAGCAGTGATCTGGGGGGGGGCTGGAAGACCCAGTACTTC
-	TRBJ2-7	TRBD2	TRBV7-3	CASSFASGQEQYF	TGTGCCAGCAGCTTCGCTAGCGGGCAGGAGCAGTACTTC
-	TRBJ2-3	TRBD1	TRBV9	CASSVEDRRTDTQYF	TGTGCCAGCAGCGTAGAGGACAGGAGGACAGATACGCAGTATTTT
-	TRBJ1-2	TRBD1	TRBV4-2	CASSQEAGGHGYTF	TGTGCCAGCAGCCAAGAGGCAGGGGGTCATGGCTACACCTTC
-	TRBJ2-1	-	TRBV9	CASSVPTGNNEQFF	TGTGCCAGCAGCGTGCCGACAGGAAACAATGAGCAGTTCTTC
-	TRBJ2-7	TRBD1	TRBV9	CASSVHDRGVVDEQYF	TGTGCCAGCAGCGTACATGACAGGGGAGTTGTCGACGAGCAGTACTTC
-	TRBJ2-1	-	TRBV25-1	CASSERLEQFF	TGTGCCAGCAGTGAGCGGCTGGAGCAGTTCTTC
once	TRBJ1-5	-	TRBV19	CASSIGGGGRHQPQHF	TGTGCCAGTAGTATAGGTGGCGGGGGTCGGCATCAGCCCCAGCATTTT
-	TRBJ1-1	-	TRBV2	CASSGQGLNTEAFF	TGTGCCAGCAGTGGCCAGGGCTTGAACACTGAAGCTTTCTTT
-	TRBJ1-3	-	TRBV9	CASSAQRSGNTIYF	TGTGCCAGCAGTGCCCAGAGGTCTGGAAACACCATATATTTT
-	TRBJ1-2	TRBD1	TRBV9	CASSVGDSLYGYTF	TGTGCCAGCAGCGTAGGGGACAGCCTCTATGGCTACACCTTC
-	TRBJ2-1	-	TRBV7-9	CASSTYSYNEQFF	TGTGCCAGCAGCACATACTCCTACAATGAGCAGTTCTTC
-	TRBJ1-4	-	TRBV12-5	CASGLVVGAGHEKLFF	TGTGCTAGTGGTTTGGTAGTGGGGGCAGGACACGAAAAACTGTTTTTT
-	TRBJ2-5	-	TRBV28	CASSLRGLLQETQYF	TGTGCCAGCAGTCTAAGGGGCCTTCTACAAGAGACCCAGTACTTC
few	TRBJ2-1	-	TRBV7-2	CASSREQKNEQFF	TGTGCCAGCAGCCGGGAGCAGAAAAATGAGCAGTTCTTC
-	TRBJ2-1	TRBD2	TRBV15	CATSRRGTSGDEQFF	TGTGCCACCAGCCGCCGAGGGACTAGCGGAGATGAGCAGTTCTTC
many	TRBJ2-3	TRBD1	TRBV6-4	CASSEGRAGGDTQYF	TGTGCCAGCAGTGAGGGCCGGGCAGGGGGAGATACGCAGTATTTT